This entry lists 16 T cell receptor beta chains sequenced from one sample in a study of shared clonotypes between healthy human individuals. Some clones are missing from TCRdb's copy, which holds only in-frame ones; the method was immunoSEQ multiplex PCR. The sample shows more than 2,000,000 clones, 85% to 95% of them seen only once. The sequenced sample consisted of naive CD4+ T cells from PBMCs. Subset denoted: CD45RA+ positively selected. The receptors were gathered from a man aged 18-30 years in good health. Some clones in this sample may be carry-over from other donors' samples.

V gene TRBV2 combines with J gene TRBJ2-1, with 9 bases fitting TRBD1. The ends lost 8 bases at V and 10 bases at J; junction bases unmatched: 9. CDR1 and CDR2 (germline): SNHLY, FYNNEI. The CDR3 totals 13 residues. CDR3 coding DNA: TGTGCCAGCGGTGGGACAGGGTTATGGGAGCAGTTCTTC. This codes for CASGGTGLWEQFF.

This clone was counted a few times. The J gene is TRBJ1-5, the V gene TRBV6-5, with 9 bases lining up with TRBD1. After removal of 0 bases from V and 6 bases from J, the junction contained 3 bases not matched to a gene. CDR3 length: 15 residues. Looked up from germline, CDR1 is MNHEY and CDR2 is SVGAGI. The CDR3 protein is CASSYSGTGSQPQHF. The CDR3 DNA reads TGTGCCAGCAGTTACTCGGGGACAGGGAGTCAGCCCCAGCATTTT.

The V call is TRBV6-1, the J call TRBJ1-1, with D unresolved. Trimming left V 5 bases short and J 5 bases short, with 6 bases between. Germline V gives CDR1 MNHNS, CDR2 SASEGT. This CDR3 has 11 residues. The CDR3 DNA reads TGTGCCAGCAGTACAAGTACTGAAGCTTTCTTT. Protein product: CASSTSTEAFF.

This clone was seen a single time. V usage is TRBV28 and J usage is TRBJ1-1; weak D call: TRBD1 (6 bases). This CDR3 has 14 amino acids. The V end lost 3 bases, the J end lost 6 bases, and 14 bases lay between the germline ends. Germline CDR1 is MDHEN and CDR2 is SYDVKM. DNA of the CDR3: TGTGCCAGCAGTTTTGGCAGGGGTTGGGCTGAAGCTTTCTTT. This encodes CASSFGRGWAEAFF.

The J gene is TRBJ2-7, the V gene TRBV6-1, with 8 bases aligning to TRBD2. The CDR3 runs 16 residues. V lost 0 bases to trimming and J lost 3 bases; unmatched junction nucleotides: 7. The germline CDR1 and CDR2 sequences are MNHNS and SASEGT. The CDR3 DNA reads as TGTGCCAGCAGTGAAGCCCCGGGAGGGGGGATCTACGAGCAGTACTTC. It codes for CASSEAPGGGIYEQYF.

V gene TRBV28 combines with J gene TRBJ1-2; D not certain. Trimming cost V 7 bases and J 3 bases, with 12 bases left between them. CDR1 and CDR2 from the germline V gene are MDHEN and SYDVKM. This CDR3 contains 13 residues. The CDR3 reads CASTSGADYGYTF. The CDR3 DNA sequence: TGTGCCAGCACGTCAGGAGCGGACTATGGCTACACCTTC.

The chain has TRBV19 and TRBJ2-2, with D tentatively TRBD1 (6 bases). Germline CDR1 LNHDA, CDR2 SQIVND (reference sequence). Trimming took off 3 bases at V and 2 bases at J, with 10 bases between the two ends. The CDR3 is made up of 15 amino acids. The CDR3 DNA reads TGTGCCAGTAGTATGTCAGGGACAAACACCGGGGAGCTGTTTTTT. Translating it yields CASSMSGTNTGELFF.

The chain links TRBV27 to TRBJ2-7; 11 bases fit TRBD2. Germline CDR1 MNHEY, CDR2 SMNVEV (reference sequence). The J segment lost 7 bases and the V segment lost 2 bases, leaving 10 bases of the junction unmatched. The CDR3 has 16 residues. This chain's CDR3 is CASSLTIAGGPSEQYF. The CDR3 region has the DNA TGTGCCAGCAGTTTAACCATAGCGGGAGGGCCAAGTGAGCAGTACTTC.

The CDR3 DNA is TGCGCCAGCAGCCGACCAGGGACAGTGCGATACGAGCAGTACTTC. This gives the protein CASSRPGTVRYEQYF. The V gene is TRBV4-1, the J gene TRBJ2-7; 7 nucleotides match TRBD1. The CDR3 is 15 residues long. With V trimmed by 4 bases and J by 4 bases, 10 bases remained unmatched. Germline V CDR1 and CDR2: MGHRA, YSYEKL.

This clone has just a few counts. The J gene is TRBJ1-1, the V gene TRBV30, with D perhaps matching TRBD1 (6 bases). Germline lookup yields CDR1 GTSNPN and CDR2 SVGIG (reference sequence). The CDR3 has 13 amino acids. V lost 5 bases, J lost 6 bases, and 16 bases lay in between. CDR3 in amino acids: CAWSGQLLAEAFF. For the CDR3, the DNA is TGTGCCTGGTCCGGACAGCTTCTAGCTGAAGCTTTCTTT. The complete variable domain, with remaining parts taken from reference TRBV30 and TRBJ1-1, reads SQTIHQWPATLVQPVGSPLSLECTVEGTSNPNLYWYRQAAGRGLQLLFYSVGIGQISSEVPQNLSASRPQDRQFILSSKKLLLSDSGFYLCAWSGQLLAEAFFGQGTRLTVV.

The chain has TRBV5-4 and TRBJ2-7; 9 nucleotides align to TRBD1. The CDR3 consists of 14 residues. Germline-derived CDR1 and CDR2 are SGHNT and YYREEE (reference sequence). V lost 5 bases to trimming and J lost 3 bases; unmatched junction nucleotides: 6. CDR3: CASRKPGQGYEQYF. CDR3 sequence (DNA): TGTGCCAGCAGGAAACCGGGACAGGGCTACGAGCAGTACTTC.

This chain uses TRBV2 with TRBJ2-1; D is undetermined. Germline-derived CDR1 and CDR2 are SNHLY and FYNNEI. Between the trimmed V and J ends, which lost 7 bases and 4 bases, there was a span of 5 bases. The CDR3 is 11 residues long. This chain's CDR3 is CASNLYNEQFF. The CDR3 region has the DNA TGTGCCAGCAACCTATACAATGAGCAGTTCTTC.

V is TRBV1 and J is TRBJ1-4; TRBD1, the D gene given by the table, was not confirmed from the DNA. TRBV1 is designated a pseudogene. This CDR3 contains 14 residues. CDR3: CTSSRNSENEKLFF. CDR3 DNA: TGCACCAGCAGCCGGAACAGTGAAAATGAAAAACTGTTTTTT.

The V gene is TRBV7-3, the J gene TRBJ2-1; 11 bases map to TRBD2. Germline assignment: CDR1 SGHTA and CDR2 FQGTGA. Losses at the gene ends were 5 bases for V and 7 bases for J; bases not matched to a gene: 7. The CDR3 has 15 residues. CDR3 region: CASSTGLAVGNEQFF. In DNA form, the CDR3 reads TGTGCCAGCAGCACGGGACTAGCGGTGGGTAATGAGCAGTTCTTC.

The chain uses TRBV5-1 and TRBJ1-4; TRBD1 agrees at 7 bases. V dropped 3 bases and J dropped 6; count of bases not matched to a gene: 8. This CDR3 has 15 amino acids. Looked up from germline, CDR1 is SGHRS and CDR2 is YFSETQ. CDR3 bases: TGCGCCAGCAGCTCGGGGGGGACAGCCCATGAAAAACTGTTTTTT. Protein sequence: CASSSGGTAHEKLFF.

The chain has TRBV9 and TRBJ2-5; D not certain. This CDR3 has 16 amino acids. Germline V gene sequence: CDR1 SGDLS, CDR2 YYNGEE. V gave up 0 bases and J gave up 2 bases, with 14 bases separating them. The CDR3 spells CASSVDSLAFQETQYF. The CDR3 region has the DNA TGTGCCAGCAGCGTAGATTCATTGGCGTTTCAAGAGACCCAGTACTTC.